This T cell receptor (beta chain) was sequenced during a study of identical twins. The study's findings and limits: Fewer insertions characterized abundant cord blood beta clonotypes, whereas memory repertoires showed none. The authors drew conclusions from cross-sectional statistical analysis rather than following the same donors.

This clonotype has only a few counts. Its antigen is still unknown. Its ends do not fully match the called genes, so a read error is possible. From the 5' RACE reads, TCRdb called clonotypes with MiXCR, one entry per CDR3 protein. Of some 500,000 distinct CDR3 sequences in the sample, roughly 9.9% were seen once. Germline values: CDR1 SSHAT, CDR2 FNYEAQ (reference sequence). This CDR3 is 13 amino acids long. This same sample was also taken into another study, of yellow fever vaccine responses in identical twins.

The sample consisted of PBMCs. The rearrangement links TRBV7-7 to TRBJ2-5; D is ambiguous. The receptor was derived from a woman aged 18-29 years in good health. This chain's CDR3 is CASSISEFGTQYF. The DNA for the CDR3 is TGTGCTAGCAGCATCAGTGAGTTTGGGACCCAGTACTTC.